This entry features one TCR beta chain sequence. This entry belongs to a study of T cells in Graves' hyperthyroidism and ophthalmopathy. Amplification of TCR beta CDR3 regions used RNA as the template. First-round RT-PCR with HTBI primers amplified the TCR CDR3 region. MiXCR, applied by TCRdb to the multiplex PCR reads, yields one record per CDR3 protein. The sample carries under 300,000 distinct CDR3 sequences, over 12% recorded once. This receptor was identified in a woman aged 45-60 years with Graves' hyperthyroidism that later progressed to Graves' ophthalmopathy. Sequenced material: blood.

The CDR3 sequence: CSARDLREGNYEQYF. In nucleotides, the CDR3 is TGCAGTGCTAGAGATTTACGGGAGGGGAACTACGAGCAGTACTTC. The chain uses TRBV20-1 and TRBJ2-7, with 8 bases matching TRBD2. V shed 0 bases, J shed 3 bases, and the junction held 7 bases outside the gene matches. Per the germline V gene, CDR1 is DFQATT and CDR2 is SNEGSKA (reference sequence). This CDR3 comprises 15 residues.